This TCR beta chain originates from a study of CD8+CD57+ T cells in acquired aplastic anemia. About the research overall: Mean DNA quantity obtained from sorted CD4+ and CD8+ cells was around 3.2 ug.

Study findings and constraints: CD8+ Simpson's diversity in patients was not significantly different from that in controls.

The CDR3 length is 14 residues. Per the germline V gene, CDR1 is KGHDR and CDR2 is SFDVKD. The V end lost 4 bases, the J end lost 2 bases, and 7 bases lay between the germline ends. According to the study, genomic DNA was the template for TCR beta VDJ and CDR3 profiling. MiXCR, applied by TCRdb to the reads, yields one record per CDR3 protein. Here the sample spans fewer than 200,000 distinct CDR3 sequences, roughly 48% being singletons. In patients chosen for sequencing, flow cytometry had shown CD8+CD57+ cell expansion. Of note for this clonotype: Its specificity is not known.

The TCR was taken from a human donor with aplastic anemia. The sample was sorted CD4+, CD8+, or CD8+CD57+ T cells (not recorded which) from PBMCs. The rearrangement uses TRBV24-1 and TRBJ2-2; no clear D. In DNA, the CDR3 is TGTGCCACCAGTGACAGATACAACACCGGGGAGCTGTTTTTT. Translating gives CATSDRYNTGELFF.